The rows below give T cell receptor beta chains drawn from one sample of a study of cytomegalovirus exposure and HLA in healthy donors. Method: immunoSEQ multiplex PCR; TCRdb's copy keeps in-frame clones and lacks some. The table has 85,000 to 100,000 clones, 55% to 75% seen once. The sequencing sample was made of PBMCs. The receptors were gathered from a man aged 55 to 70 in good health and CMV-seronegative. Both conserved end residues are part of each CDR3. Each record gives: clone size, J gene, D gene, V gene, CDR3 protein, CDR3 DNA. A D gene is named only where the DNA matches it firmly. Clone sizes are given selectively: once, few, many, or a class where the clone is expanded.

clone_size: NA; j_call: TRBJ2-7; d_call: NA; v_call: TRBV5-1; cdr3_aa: CASSSDVGQAYEQYF; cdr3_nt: TGCGCCAGCAGCTCCGACGTGGGGCAAGCCTACGAGCAGTACTTC
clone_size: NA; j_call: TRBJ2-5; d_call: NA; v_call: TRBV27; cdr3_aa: CASRPIGTLQETQYF; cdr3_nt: TGTGCCAGCAGACCTATTGGGACTTTACAGGAGACCCAGTACTTC
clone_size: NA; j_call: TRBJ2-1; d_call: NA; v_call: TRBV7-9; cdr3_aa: CSSNSAGGNYNEQFF; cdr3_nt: TGTTCCAGCAACTCGGCGGGCGGGAATTACAATGAGCAGTTCTTC
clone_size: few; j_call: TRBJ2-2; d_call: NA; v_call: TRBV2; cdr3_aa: CASKAGSENTGELFF; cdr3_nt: TGTGCCAGCAAGGCAGGCTCCGAAAACACCGGGGAGCTGTTTTTT
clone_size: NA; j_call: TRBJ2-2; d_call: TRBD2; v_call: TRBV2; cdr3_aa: CASRGLAVTGELFF; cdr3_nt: TGTGCCAGCAGAGGGCTAGCGGTTACCGGGGAGCTGTTTTTT
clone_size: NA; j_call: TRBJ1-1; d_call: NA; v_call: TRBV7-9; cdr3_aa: CSSSLVNTEAFF; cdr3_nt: TGTTCCAGCAGCCTCGTCAACACTGAAGCTTTCTTT
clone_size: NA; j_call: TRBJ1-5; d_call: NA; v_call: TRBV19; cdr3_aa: CASTRGGVSNQPQHF; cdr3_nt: TGTGCCAGTACCCGCGGGGGGGTTAGCAATCAGCCCCAGCATTTT
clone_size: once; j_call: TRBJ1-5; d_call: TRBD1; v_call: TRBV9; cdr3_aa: CASSVRDRGSQPQHF; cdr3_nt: TGTGCCAGCAGCGTACGAGACAGGGGATCTCAGCCCCAGCATTTT
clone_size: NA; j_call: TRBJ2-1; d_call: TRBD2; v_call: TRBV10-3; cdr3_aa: CAISDREDNEQFF; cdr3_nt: TGTGCCATCAGCGACCGGGAGGACAATGAGCAGTTCTTC
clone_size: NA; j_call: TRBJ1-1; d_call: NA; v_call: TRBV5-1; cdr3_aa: CASSSQVSNTEAFF; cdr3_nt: TGCGCCAGCAGCTCACAGGTTTCGAACACTGAAGCTTTCTTT
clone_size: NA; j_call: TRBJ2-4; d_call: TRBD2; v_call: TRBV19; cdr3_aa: CASRGTSGRDGDIQYF; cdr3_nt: TGTGCCAGTAGAGGGACTAGCGGAAGGGACGGGGACATTCAGTACTTC
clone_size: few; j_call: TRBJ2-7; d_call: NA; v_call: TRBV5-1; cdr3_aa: CASSLVAGSYEQYF; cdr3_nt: TGCGCCAGCAGCTTGGTTGCGGGCTCCTACGAGCAGTACTTC
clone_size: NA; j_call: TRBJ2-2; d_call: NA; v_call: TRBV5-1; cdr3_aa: CASSEMGRGGELFF; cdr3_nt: TGCGCCAGCAGCGAGATGGGAAGGGGCGGGGAGCTGTTTTTT
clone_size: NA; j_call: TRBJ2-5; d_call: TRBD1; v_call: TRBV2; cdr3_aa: CASSQTGGETQYF; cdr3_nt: TGTGCCAGCAGTCAGACAGGGGGGGAGACCCAGTACTTC
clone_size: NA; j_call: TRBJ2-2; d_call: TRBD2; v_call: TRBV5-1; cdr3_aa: CASSLASGNTGELFF; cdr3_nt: TGCGCCAGCAGCTTGGCTAGCGGGAACACCGGGGAGCTGTTTTTT
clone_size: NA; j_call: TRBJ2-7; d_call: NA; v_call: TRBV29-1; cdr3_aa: CSVERGGTGEQYF; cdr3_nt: TGCAGCGTTGAAAGGGGGGGGACAGGCGAGCAGTACTTC
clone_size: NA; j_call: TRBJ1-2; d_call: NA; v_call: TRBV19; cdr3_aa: CASKASTGLQLVF; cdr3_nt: TGTGCCAGTAAAGCTAGCACAGGGCTTCAACTTGTCTTC
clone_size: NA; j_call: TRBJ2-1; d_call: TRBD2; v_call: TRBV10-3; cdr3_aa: CAISESRGLAAPSRGNEQFF; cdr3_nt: TGTGCCATCAGTGAGTCGAGGGGACTAGCGGCCCCAAGCCGGGGGAATGAGCAGTTCTTC
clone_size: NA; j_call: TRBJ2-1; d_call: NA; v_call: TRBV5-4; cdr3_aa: CASSRTGPSYNEQFF; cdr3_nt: TGTGCCAGCAGCCGTACAGGGCCCTCCTACAATGAGCAGTTCTTC
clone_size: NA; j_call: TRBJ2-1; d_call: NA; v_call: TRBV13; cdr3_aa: CASSPVSGYNEQFF; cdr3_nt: TGTGCCAGCAGCCCTGTTAGCGGATACAATGAGCAGTTCTTC
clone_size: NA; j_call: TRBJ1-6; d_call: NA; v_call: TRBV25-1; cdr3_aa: CASSEWGVSPLHF; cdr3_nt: TGTGCCAGCAGTGAATGGGGGGTCTCACCCCTCCACTTT
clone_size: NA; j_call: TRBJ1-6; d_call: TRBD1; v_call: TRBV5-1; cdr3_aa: CASSRSGQGATPLHF; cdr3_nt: TGCGCCAGCAGCCGGTCGGGACAGGGGGCTACACCCCTCCACTTT
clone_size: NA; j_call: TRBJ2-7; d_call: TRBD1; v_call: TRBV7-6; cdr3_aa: CASSFGGQAYEQYF; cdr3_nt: TGTGCCAGCAGCTTCGGGGGACAGGCCTACGAGCAGTACTTC
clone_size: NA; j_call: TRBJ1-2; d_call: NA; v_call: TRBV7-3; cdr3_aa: CASSPRGGAGGYTF; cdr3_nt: TGTGCCAGCAGCCCCCGTGGGGGGGCGGGTGGCTACACCTTC
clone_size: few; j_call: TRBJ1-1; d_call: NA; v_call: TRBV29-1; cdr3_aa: CSVVHREAFF; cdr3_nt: TGCAGCGTCGTGCACCGGGAAGCTTTCTTT
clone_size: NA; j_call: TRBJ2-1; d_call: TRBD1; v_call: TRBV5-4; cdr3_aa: CASSQGQGAGSYNEQFF; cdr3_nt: TGTGCCAGCAGCCAGGGACAGGGGGCCGGCTCCTACAATGAGCAGTTCTTC
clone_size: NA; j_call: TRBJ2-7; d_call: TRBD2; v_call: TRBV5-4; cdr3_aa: CASSLDVAGVYEQYF; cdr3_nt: TGTGCCAGCAGCTTGGATGTAGCGGGAGTCTACGAGCAGTACTTC
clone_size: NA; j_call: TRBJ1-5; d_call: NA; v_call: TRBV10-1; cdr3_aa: CASSESVGLPQHF; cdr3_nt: TGCGCCAGCAGTGAGTCCGTAGGACTGCCCCAGCATTTT
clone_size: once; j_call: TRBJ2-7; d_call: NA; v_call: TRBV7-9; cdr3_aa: CASSIRSFEQYF; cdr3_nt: TGTGCCAGCAGCATTAGAAGCTTCGAGCAGTACTTC
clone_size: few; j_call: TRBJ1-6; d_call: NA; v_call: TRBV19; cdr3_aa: CASSPSPGYNSPLHF; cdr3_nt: TGTGCCAGTAGTCCCAGCCCAGGTTATAATTCACCCCTCCACTTT
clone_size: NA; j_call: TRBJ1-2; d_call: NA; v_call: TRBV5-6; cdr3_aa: CASSFNRGYGYTF; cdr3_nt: TGTGCCAGCAGCTTTAATAGAGGCTATGGCTACACCTTC
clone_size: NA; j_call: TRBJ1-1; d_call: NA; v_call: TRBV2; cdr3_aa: CASSGQDGNTEAFF; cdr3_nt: TGTGCCAGCAGTGGACAGGATGGGAACACTGAAGCTTTCTTT
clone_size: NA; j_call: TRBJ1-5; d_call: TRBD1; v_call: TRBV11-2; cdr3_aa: CASSTGGRGQPQHF; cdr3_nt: TGTGCCAGCAGCACAGGGGGTCGGGGTCAGCCCCAGCATTTT
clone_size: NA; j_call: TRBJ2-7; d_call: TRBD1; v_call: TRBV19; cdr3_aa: CASSIRPTGGVGYEQYF; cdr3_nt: TGTGCCAGTAGTATTCGCCCGACAGGGGGCGTCGGGTACGAGCAGTACTTC
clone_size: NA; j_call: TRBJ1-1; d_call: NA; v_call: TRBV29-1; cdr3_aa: CSVEGDLREAFF; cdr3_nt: TGCAGCGTCGAGGGGGATCTGAGGGAAGCTTTCTTT
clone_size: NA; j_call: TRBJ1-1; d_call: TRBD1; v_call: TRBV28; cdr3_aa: CASITPSGTGGTEAFF; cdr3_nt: TGTGCCAGCATTACCCCATCCGGGACAGGGGGCACTGAAGCTTTCTTT
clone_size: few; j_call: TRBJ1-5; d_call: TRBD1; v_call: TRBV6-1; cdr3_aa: CASRHRDRPNQPQHF; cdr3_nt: TGTGCCAGCAGACATCGGGACAGGCCGAATCAGCCCCAGCATTTT
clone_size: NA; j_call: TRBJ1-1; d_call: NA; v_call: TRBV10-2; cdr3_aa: CASLAATGNTEAFF; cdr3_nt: TGCGCCAGCCTTGCAGCGACAGGGAACACTGAAGCTTTCTTT
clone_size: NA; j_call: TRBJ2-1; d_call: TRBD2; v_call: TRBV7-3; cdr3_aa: CASSLLAGGYNEQFF; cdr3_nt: TGTGCCAGCAGCCTACTAGCGGGGGGATACAATGAGCAGTTCTTC
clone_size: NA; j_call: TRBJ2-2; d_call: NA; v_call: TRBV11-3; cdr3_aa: CASSLTGKKSTGELFF; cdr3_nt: TGTGCCAGCAGCTTAACCGGGAAAAAAAGCACCGGGGAGCTGTTTTTT
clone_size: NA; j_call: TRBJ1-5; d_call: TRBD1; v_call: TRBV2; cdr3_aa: CASTEPGQGAQPQHF; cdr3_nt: TGTGCCAGCACCGAACCGGGACAGGGGGCTCAGCCCCAGCATTTT
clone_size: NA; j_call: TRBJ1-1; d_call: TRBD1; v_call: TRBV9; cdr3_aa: CASSARQGSNTEAFF; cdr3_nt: TGTGCCAGCAGCGCACGACAGGGCTCGAACACTGAAGCTTTCTTT
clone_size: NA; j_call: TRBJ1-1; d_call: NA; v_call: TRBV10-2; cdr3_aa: CAAGGGAEAFF; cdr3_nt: TGCGCCGCGGGGGGAGGGGCTGAAGCTTTCTTT
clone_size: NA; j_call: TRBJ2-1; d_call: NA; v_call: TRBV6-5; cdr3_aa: CASSGAGLSYNEQFF; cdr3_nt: TGTGCCAGCAGTGGGGCGGGACTTTCCTACAATGAGCAGTTCTTC
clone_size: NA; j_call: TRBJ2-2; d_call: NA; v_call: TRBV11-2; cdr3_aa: CASSAGVTNTGELFF; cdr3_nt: TGTGCCAGCAGCGCAGGGGTCACGAACACCGGGGAGCTGTTTTTT
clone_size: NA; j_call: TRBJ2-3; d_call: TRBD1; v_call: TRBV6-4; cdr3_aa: CASSTQRVGQATDTQYF; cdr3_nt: TGTGCCAGCAGTACACAAAGGGTCGGACAGGCCACAGATACGCAGTATTTT
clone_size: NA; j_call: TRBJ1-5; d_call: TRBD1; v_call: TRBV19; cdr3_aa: CASSAQGVFNQPQHF; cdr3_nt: TGTGCCAGTAGTGCACAGGGGGTATTCAATCAGCCCCAGCATTTT
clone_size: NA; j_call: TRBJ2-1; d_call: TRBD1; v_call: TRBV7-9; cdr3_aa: CASSLPTTGGSYNEQFF; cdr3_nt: TGTGCCAGCAGCTTACCCACGACAGGGGGATCCTACAATGAGCAGTTCTTC
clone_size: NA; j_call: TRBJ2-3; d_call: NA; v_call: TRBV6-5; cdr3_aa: CASSYSDGDSTDTQYF; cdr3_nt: TGTGCCAGCAGTTACTCTGACGGGGATAGCACAGATACGCAGTATTTT
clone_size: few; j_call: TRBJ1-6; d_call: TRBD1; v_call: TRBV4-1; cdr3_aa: CASSQVTPGQGYNSPLHF; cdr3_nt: TGCGCCAGCAGCCAAGTAACTCCGGGACAGGGGTATAATTCACCCCTCCACTTT
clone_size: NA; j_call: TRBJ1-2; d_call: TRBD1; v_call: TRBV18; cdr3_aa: CASSQTGKPTNYGYTF; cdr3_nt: TGTGCCAGCTCTCAGACAGGGAAACCTACTAACTATGGCTACACCTTC
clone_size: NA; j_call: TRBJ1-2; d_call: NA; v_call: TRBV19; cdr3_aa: CASSLHGTDGGGYTF; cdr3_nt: TGTGCCAGTAGTCTCCACGGGACGGATGGGGGCGGCTACACCTTC
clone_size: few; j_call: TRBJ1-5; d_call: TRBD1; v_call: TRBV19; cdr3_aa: CASNGQGAINSNQPQHF; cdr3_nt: TGTGCCAGTAATGGACAGGGGGCGATTAACAGCAATCAGCCCCAGCATTTT
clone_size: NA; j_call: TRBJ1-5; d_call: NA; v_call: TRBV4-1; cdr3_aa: CASSQDPGDQPQHF; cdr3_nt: TGCGCCAGCAGCCAAGACCCAGGGGATCAGCCCCAGCATTTT
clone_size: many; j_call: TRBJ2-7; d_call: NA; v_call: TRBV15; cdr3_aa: CATSRDGRYEQYF; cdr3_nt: TGTGCCACCAGCAGAGATGGCAGATACGAGCAGTACTTC
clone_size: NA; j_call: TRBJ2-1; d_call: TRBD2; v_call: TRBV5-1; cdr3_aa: CASSLFLAGGTYNEQFF; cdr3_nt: TGCGCCAGCAGCTTGTTCCTAGCGGGGGGCACCTACAATGAGCAGTTCTTC
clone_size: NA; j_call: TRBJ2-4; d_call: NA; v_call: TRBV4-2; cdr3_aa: CASSQDHGGSGKNIQYF; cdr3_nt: TGTGCCAGCAGCCAAGATCATGGAGGGTCGGGCAAAAACATTCAGTACTTC
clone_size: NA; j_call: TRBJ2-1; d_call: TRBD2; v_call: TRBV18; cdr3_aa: CASSPGVAGAYNEQFF; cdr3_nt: TGTGCCAGCTCACCGGGCGTAGCGGGAGCTTACAATGAGCAGTTCTTC
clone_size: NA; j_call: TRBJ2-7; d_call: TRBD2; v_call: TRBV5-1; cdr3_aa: CASSQGSGGAEQYF; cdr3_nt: TGCGCCAGCAGCCAGGGAAGCGGGGGAGCGGAGCAGTACTTC
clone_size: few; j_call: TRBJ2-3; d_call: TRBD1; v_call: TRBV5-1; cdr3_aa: CASSMTGRTDTQYF; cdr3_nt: TGCGCCAGCTCGATGACAGGGCGCACAGATACGCAGTATTTT